The next 14 T cell receptor beta chains were all read from a single sample in a study of blood T cell repertoires in COVID-19. TCRdb's table, derived via immunoSEQ multiplex PCR, lists solely in-frame clones and lacks some. The sample shows 140,000 to 150,000 clones, more than 70% of them seen only once. The sequencing sample was made of peripheral blood. These receptors were collected from a man aged 60-69 years with active or convalescent COVID-19.

This rearrangement joins TRBV11-2 to TRBJ2-3; D remains ambiguous. Trimming cost V 4 bases and J 2 bases, with 13 bases left between them. CDR1 and CDR2 from the germline V gene are SGHAT and FQNNGV. CDR3 size: 15 residues. CDR3 residues: CASSYISGFTDTQYF. In nucleotides, the CDR3 is TGTGCCAGCAGCTATATATCAGGATTCACAGATACGCAGTATTTT. Using reference TRBV11-2 and TRBJ2-3 for the parts outside the CDR3, the full variable domain is EAGVAQSPRYKIIEKRQSVAFWCNPISGHATLYWYQQILGQGPKLLIQFQNNGVVDDSQLPKDRFSAERLKGVDSTLKIQPAKLEDSAVYLCASSYISGFTDTQYFGPGTRLTVL.

This rearrangement joins TRBV27 to TRBJ2-2; a possible D gene is TRBD2 (5 bases). CDR1 is MNHEY, CDR2 SMNVEV, per germline (reference sequence). CDR3 size: 14 residues. Trimming stripped 1 base from V and 5 bases from J, with 8 bases between. The CDR3 sequence is CASSLLRETGELFF. DNA of the CDR3: TGTGCCAGCAGTTTATTGAGGGAAACCGGGGAGCTGTTTTTT.

The V and J genes are TRBV29-1 and TRBJ1-1; D is perhaps TRBD1 (5 bases). Germline CDR1 SQVTM, CDR2 ANQGSEA. The ends were cut back, 0 bases at V and 5 bases at J, with 13 bases in the middle. This CDR3 has 14 amino acids. The CDR3 DNA reads as TGCAGCGTTGAAGAAGCCCCAGGGAGGACTGAAGCTTTCTTT. Translated, it gives CSVEEAPGRTEAFF.

This clone was counted once. The chain carries TRBV5-1 and TRBJ2-2; D is unclear. Germline CDR1 reads SGHRS; CDR2 reads YFSETQ. The CDR3 consists of 15 residues. With 5 bases removed from V and 7 bases from J, the gap between germline ends came to 18 bases. The CDR3 protein is CASREGDALLGELFF. In nucleotides, the CDR3 is TGCGCCAGCAGGGAAGGAGACGCACTTCTCGGGGAGCTGTTTTTT.

The chain joins TRBV4-1 to TRBJ1-4; D might be TRBD1 (5 bases). Per germline, CDR1 MGHRA and CDR2 YSYEKL. The CDR3 length is 15 residues. The V and J ends lost 1 base and 4 bases respectively, with 10 bases between them. This CDR3 reads CASSQVGVGNEKLFF. CDR3 nucleotides: TGCGCCAGCAGCCAAGTAGGGGTGGGTAATGAAAAACTGTTTTTT.

The chain has TRBV14 and TRBJ2-1; 13 positions match TRBD2. Trimming took 4 bases from V and 10 from J; bases not matched to a gene: 7. There are 15 residues in the CDR3. Germline V gene data show CDR1 as SGHDN and CDR2 as FVKESK. CDR3 DNA sequence: TGTGCCAGCAGCCCTCGACTAGCGGGAGGTCGCGAGCAGTTCTTC. It yields the protein CASSPRLAGGREQFF.

Comment on this clone: Different DNA sequences within this sample yield the same CDR3. This chain uses TRBV18 with TRBJ2-2; D possibly corresponds to TRBD2 (5 bases). Per germline, CDR1 KGHSH and CDR2 LQKENI. The CDR3 runs to 15 residues. The V end was cut by 3 bases, the J end by 1 base, with 9 bases between. CDR3 DNA sequence: TGTGCCAGCTCACCGCCACGGGGGAACACCGGGGAGCTGTTTTTT. Translated, it gives CASSPPRGNTGELFF.

This chain links TRBV4-3 with TRBJ2-1, with 13 bases fitting TRBD2. CDR1 and CDR2 (germline): LGHNA, YSLEER. The CDR3 is 16 amino acids. V shed 8 bases, J shed 8 bases, and the junction held 12 bases outside the gene matches. The CDR3 region has the DNA TGCGCCAGCGCTATAGGGACTAGCGGGGAGGGGCATGAGCAGTTCTTC. Translation gives CASAIGTSGEGHEQFF.

In its sample, this clone was seen once. This chain joins TRBV6-2 or TRBV6-3 and TRBJ1-5, with a weak D call TRBD1 (6 bases). The CDR3 contains 13 residues. The V gene lost 2 bases and the J gene lost 7 bases, with 9 bases spanning the gap. Germline lookup yields CDR1 MNHEY and CDR2 SVGEGT. The CDR3 DNA reads as TGTGCCAGCAGTTACACAGGGAGACAGCCCCAGCATTTT. Its translation is CASSYTGRQPQHF.

This clone has just a few counts. The rearrangement links TRBV3-1 (or the pseudogene TRBV3-2) to TRBJ2-1, with D perhaps matching TRBD2 (5 bases). The CDR3 is 12 residues long. Germline-derived CDR1 and CDR2 are LGHDT and YNNKEL (reference sequence). Trimming removed 2 bases from V and 13 bases from J, with 12 bases in between. The DNA of the CDR3 is TGTGCCAGCAGCCAAAGGCTAGCCTATCAGTTCTTC. This sequence encodes CASSQRLAYQFF.

This chain connects TRBV4-3 to TRBJ1-6; D may be TRBD1 (5 bases). Germline V gene data show CDR1 as LGHNA and CDR2 as YSLEER. CDR3 length: 16 residues. Deletions cut 4 bases from V and 10 bases from J, with 20 bases between. This CDR3 is CASSRVARARGSPLHF. The CDR3 DNA reads as TGCGCCAGCAGCCGGGTGGCACGGGCACGGGGGTCACCCCTCCACTTT.

As to this clone: A read error may produce the germline difference seen at one junction end. The chain is built from TRBV6-5 and TRBJ2-7; 14 positions agree with TRBD2. This CDR3 contains 13 residues. CDR1 is MNHEY, CDR2 SVGAGI, per germline. The DNA for the CDR3 is TGTGCCAGCAAGACCGGGACTAGCGGGAGACAGCACTTC. Its protein product is CASKTGTSGRQHF.

V gene TRBV6-5 combines with J gene TRBJ2-2, with D maybe TRBD1 (5 bases). This CDR3 has 13 amino acids. V lost 8 bases, J lost 3 bases, and 10 bases lay in between. Germline V gives CDR1 MNHEY, CDR2 SVGAGI. The CDR3 sequence: CASDKGYTGELFF. CDR3 in DNA: TGTGCCAGCGATAAGGGGTACACCGGGGAGCTGTTTTTT.

The rearrangement links TRBV21-1 to TRBJ2-3; the table's D gene call, TRBD1, was not cross checked with the DNA. TRBV21-1 is flagged as a pseudogene. The length of the CDR3 is 16 residues. For the CDR3, the DNA is TGTGCCAGCAGCACCAACAGGGGTCAGGAGGGAGATACGCAGTATTTT. It specifies CASSTNRGQEGDTQYF.